One sample yielded the 10 T cell receptor beta chains listed below, sequenced in a study of blood T cell repertoires in COVID-19. The data were produced by immunoSEQ multiplex PCR, yet TCRdb's version contains in-frame clones alone and is incomplete. The sample lists under 130,000 clones; 65% to 90% were seen once. The sequenced material came from peripheral blood. These receptors all stem from a middle-aged man with acute or convalescent COVID-19.

This clone has only one observation. The chain is built from TRBV18 and TRBJ2-3; D call uncertain. There are 15 residues in the CDR3. The germline CDR1 and CDR2 sequences are KGHSH and LQKENI. V was clipped by 2 bases and J by 2 bases, with 11 bases between them. Here the CDR3 reads CASSPDRVFTDTQYF. CDR3 in DNA: TGTGCCAGCTCACCAGACCGGGTTTTCACAGATACGCAGTATTTT.

The sample holds one count of this clone. The V and J genes are TRBV11-2 and TRBJ2-7, with TRBD2 identical over 12 bases. After removal of 3 bases from V and 5 bases from J, the junction contained 5 bases not matched to a gene. CDR1 and CDR2 from the germline V gene are SGHAT and FQNNGV. This CDR3 contains 15 residues. The CDR3: CASSFTSGRTDEQYF. The CDR3 DNA follows: TGTGCCAGCAGCTTTACTAGCGGGAGGACCGACGAGCAGTACTTC.

The genes are TRBV9 and TRBJ1-5, with TRBD1 matching 7 bases. Germline loops: CDR1 SGDLS, CDR2 YYNGEE. The CDR3 has 15 residues. Trimming at V came to 5 bases and at J to 2 bases, leaving 7 bases not matched to a gene. CDR3: CASSVTGIGNQPQHF. CDR3 coding DNA: TGTGCCAGCAGTGTGACAGGGATAGGCAATCAGCCCCAGCATTTT.

The chain links TRBV9 to TRBJ2-5; D uncertain. V lost 1 base and J 5 bases, leaving 12 bases between the germline ends. The CDR3 runs 14 residues. The V gene's germline CDR1 is SGDLS and CDR2 YYNGEE. CDR3 nucleotide sequence: TGTGCCAGCAGCGTAAATGAGTTGGGCGAGACCCAGTACTTC. This sequence encodes CASSVNELGETQYF.

This chain joins TRBV2 and TRBJ2-7; 7 positions agree with TRBD1. The CDR3 extends over 15 amino acids. V trimming: 6 bases; J trimming: 0 bases; junction bases outside the gene matches: 8. The germline V gene has CDR1 SNHLY and CDR2 FYNNEI. Here the CDR3 reads CASRTDRLSSYEQYF. The CDR3 region has the DNA TGTGCCAGCAGGACGGACAGGCTGAGCTCCTACGAGCAGTACTTC.

This chain connects TRBV12-2 to TRBJ1-5. TRBV12-2 is a documented pseudogene. This CDR3 comprises 15 residues. The CDR3 loop reads CASRFRPGTNQPQHF. The CDR3 nucleotides read TGTGCAAGTCGCTTCCGTCCGGGAACGAATCAGCCCCAGCATTTT.

There are a few counts of this clone. V gene TRBV7-8 combines with J gene TRBJ2-1; D is uncertain. Germline CDR1 and CDR2: SGHVS and FQNEAQ. Trimming removed 5 bases at V and 4 bases at J, with 6 bases between. This CDR3 has 12 amino acids. The CDR3 nucleotides are TGTGCCAGCAGCCTCACTTACAATGAGCAGTTCTTC. Translation: CASSLTYNEQFF.

This clone was seen a handful of times. The chain recombines TRBV23-1 with TRBJ2-7, with a possible D match to TRBD1 (5 bases). TRBV23-1 is annotated as an ORF whose role is uncertain. Trimming shortened V by 2 bases and J by 2 bases, and 22 bases separated the two germline ends. The CDR3 contains 18 residues. CDR3 protein: CASSQPLPYRNQTYEQYF. For the CDR3, the DNA is TGCGCCAGCAGTCAACCCCTTCCTTACAGGAATCAGACCTACGAGCAGTACTTC.

The CDR3 bases are TGTGCCAGCAGCTTAAACTCCGACACCGGGGAGCTGTTTTTT. This encodes CASSLNSDTGELFF. The V call is TRBV7-3, the J call TRBJ2-2; D not certain. In germline, CDR1 is SGHTA, CDR2 FQGTGA. V was cut by 1 base and J by 3 bases, with 6 bases left in between. CDR3 size: 14 residues.

The chain uses TRBV28 and TRBJ2-3; 7 nucleotides line up with TRBD2. CDR1 MDHEN and CDR2 SYDVKM come from the germline V gene. With V trimmed by 2 bases and J by 7 bases, 9 bases remained unmatched. The CDR3 runs 15 residues. The CDR3 reads CASSLVLAGTNTQYF. For the CDR3, the DNA is TGTGCCAGCAGTTTAGTGTTAGCGGGTACGAATACGCAGTATTTT. Drawing the rest from reference TRBV28 and TRBJ2-3, the complete variable domain is DVKVTQSSRYLVKRTGEKVFLECVQDMDHENMFWYRQDPGLGLRLIYFSYDVKMKEKGDIPEGYSVSREKKERFSLILESASTNQTSMYLCASSLVLAGTNTQYFGPGTRLTVL.